One and the same sample provided the 11 T cell receptor beta chains below, sequenced in a study of T-cell memory formation after mild COVID-19 (dated by TCRdb to about 2021). Library preparation employed 5' RACE. The instrument given in TCRdb is Illumina NovaSeq 6000. In-frame beta chains were kept once TCRdb had trimmed the public reads at Q25 with fastp and called clones with MiXCR. All rows with the same CDR3 protein become a single entry with the most common DNA and genes. This sample holds about 150,000 distinct CDR3 sequences; roughly a third were observed only once. Clones ranked in the top ten supply around 11% of the sample. The specimen sequenced was PBMCs or a T cell subset sorted from them (not recorded which). These receptors all stem from an adult woman who had mild COVID-19 (a few samples of this study predate the infection). The sample titles of this study are shuffled in the database, so cell type and time point are left out; the donor was told from shared clones.

The count of this clonotype is one. This chain joins TRBV24-1 and TRBJ2-2; D not resolved. CDR1 is KGHDR, CDR2 SFDVKD, per germline. V shed 6 bases and J shed 1 base, with 17 bases lying between them. The CDR3 totals 17 residues. The DNA for the CDR3 is TGTGCCACCAGTCCCTCACCGAGGTGGGGGAACACCGGGGAGCTGTTTTTT. Translation: CATSPSPRWGNTGELFF.

This clonotype was detected a few times. V gene TRBV7-6 combines with J gene TRBJ2-2, with a tentative D call TRBD2 (6 bases). V was trimmed by 7 bases and J by 4 bases, leaving 10 bases between them. Germline-derived CDR1 and CDR2 are SGHVS and FNYEAQ. The CDR3 length is 13 residues. The CDR3 loop reads CASTAGSTGELFF. The CDR3 DNA reads TGTGCCAGCACCGCCGGGAGCACCGGGGAGCTGTTTTTT. Filled out from reference TRBV7-6 and TRBJ2-2, the complete variable domain reads GAGVSQSPRYKVTKRGQDVALRCDPISGHVSLYWYRQALGQGPEFLTYFNYEAQQDKSGLPNDRFSAERPEGSISTLTIQRTEQRDSAMYRCASTAGSTGELFFGEGSRLTVL.

The chain employs TRBV20-1 and TRBJ2-7; tentative D call: TRBD2 (5 bases). The V and J ends lost 1 base and 0 bases respectively, with 13 bases between them. CDR1 and CDR2 (germline): DFQATT, SNEGSKA (reference sequence). This CDR3 region has 15 residues. This CDR3 is CSARAPPGGSYEQYF. The CDR3 nucleotides read TGCAGTGCTAGAGCCCCACCCGGAGGCTCCTACGAGCAGTACTTC.

This clonotype was recorded a few times. In DNA, the CDR3 is TGTGCCAGTAAAACTCAGGGAAATCTCCCCTATGGCTACACCTTC. This codes for CASKTQGNLPYGYTF. The genes are TRBV27 and TRBJ1-2, with D possibly matching TRBD1 (5 bases). Trimming stripped 9 bases from V and 4 bases from J, with 21 bases between. Germline assignment: CDR1 MNHEY and CDR2 SMNVEV (reference sequence). This CDR3 is 15 amino acids long.

This clonotype was observed a single time. The chain links TRBV19 to TRBJ1-2; D gene ambiguous. V lost 3 bases and J lost 5, with 7 bases in between. Per the germline V gene, CDR1 is LNHDA and CDR2 is SQIVND (reference sequence). This CDR3 has 12 amino acids. The CDR3 reads CASSILGYGYTF. The CDR3, as DNA: TGTGCCAGTAGTATTTTGGGGTATGGCTACACCTTC. Combining the CDR3 with reference TRBV19 and TRBJ1-2 gives the whole variable domain DGGITQSPKYLFRKEGQNVTLSCEQNLNHDAMYWYRQDPGQGLRLIYYSQIVNDFQKGDIAEGYSVSREKKESFPLTVTSAQKNPTAFYLCASSILGYGYTFGSGTRLTVV.

This clonotype has more than one count but fewer than ten. This chain links TRBV7-6 with TRBJ2-5; 11 positions agree with TRBD1. This CDR3 is 16 amino acids long. CDR1 is SGHVS and CDR2 is FNYEAQ in the germline V gene. V gave up 4 bases and J gave up 5 bases; unmatched junction bases: 9. The CDR3 sequence: CASSSSRDRGTETQYF. CDR3 in DNA: TGTGCCAGCAGCTCCTCCCGGGACAGGGGGACGGAGACCCAGTACTTC.

J is TRBJ1-2 and V is TRBV5-1; 8 bases are a match to TRBD1. V gave up 2 bases and J gave up 6 bases; unmatched junction bases: 9. Germline V gene sequence: CDR1 SGHRS, CDR2 YFSETQ. The CDR3 runs to 15 residues. The CDR3 sequence: CASSLRTGIGDGYTF. In nucleotides, the CDR3 is TGCGCCAGCAGCTTAAGGACAGGGATCGGGGATGGCTACACCTTC. Combining the CDR3 with reference TRBV5-1 and TRBJ1-2 gives the whole variable domain KAGVTQTPRYLIKTRGQQVTLSCSPISGHRSVSWYQQTPGQGLQFLFEYFSETQRNKGNFPGRFSGRQFSNSRSEMNVSTLELGDSALYLCASSLRTGIGDGYTFGSGTRLTVV.

This clonotype was counted between two and nine times. This chain joins TRBV30 and TRBJ2-1, with D perhaps TRBD1 (5 bases). The CDR3 has 16 amino acids. The V gene's germline CDR1 is GTSNPN and CDR2 SVGIG (reference sequence). Trimming shortened V by 5 bases and J by 8 bases, and 25 bases separated the two germline ends. The CDR3 sequence: CAWEDIGQPAQDEQFF. CDR3 bases: TGTGCCTGGGAGGACATTGGCCAACCGGCCCAGGATGAGCAGTTCTTC.

V and J are TRBV6-1 and TRBJ1-1; 10 bases fit TRBD1. The junction had 10 bases not matched to a gene; V was cut back by 1 base and J by 5 bases. Germline CDR1 MNHNS, CDR2 SASEGT. This CDR3 contains 17 residues. CDR3 protein: CASSEDPGTGVETEAFF. The CDR3 coding sequence is TGTGCCAGCAGTGAAGATCCCGGGACAGGGGTTGAAACTGAAGCTTTCTTT.

The rearrangement links TRBV5-4 to TRBJ2-7, with D unresolved. This CDR3 spans 11 amino acids. Germline V gives CDR1 SGHNT, CDR2 YYREEE (reference sequence). Trimming pared 3 bases from V and 6 bases from J, leaving 7 bases between. The CDR3 DNA is TGTGCCAGCAGCTCGAGAGGCGAGCAGTACTTC. Protein sequence: CASSSRGEQYF.

The J gene is TRBJ1-5, the V gene TRBV6-2 or TRBV6-3, with TRBD1 identical over 8 bases. CDR3 length: 13 residues. V was clipped by 4 bases and J by 6 bases; unmatched bases: 2. Germline values: CDR1 MNHEY, CDR2 SVGEGT. As DNA, the CDR3 is TGTGCCAGCAGTTGGGACAGGTCTCAGCCCCAGCATTTT. Residues: CASSWDRSQPQHF.